A selection of T cell receptor beta chains follows, all from one sample in a study of somatic mutations in cytotoxic T cells in rheumatoid arthritis. Assay used: immunoSEQ multiplex PCR; TCRdb lists only in-frame clones, some missing. The sample includes under 11,000 clones, more than 70% seen only once; the top ten take about 12%. Specimen: CD8+ T cells sorted from blood. The receptors were sampled from an adult with rheumatoid arthritis. CDR3s include the opening cysteine and the closing phenylalanine or tryptophan. A D gene is named only where the DNA matches it firmly. Part of the rows lack a size; the others show once, few, many or a class for expanded clones.

J gene	V gene	D gene	clone size	CDR3 DNA	CDR3 protein
TRBJ1-1	TRBV28	NA	NA	TGTGCCAGCAGTTTAGGGCGGTACACTGAAGCTTTCTTT	CASSLGRYTEAFF
TRBJ2-7	TRBV9	TRBD1	NA	TGTGCCAGCAGCGTAGACGACAGGGGTGGGTTAGACGAGCAGTACTTC	CASSVDDRGGLDEQYF
TRBJ2-3	TRBV13	NA	NA	TGTGCCAGCAGCCCCGCCCTCCGCACAGATACGCAGTATTTT	CASSPALRTDTQYF
TRBJ2-5	TRBV29-1	NA	NA	TGCAGCGTTGTACCGGGCCGGGAGACCCAGTACTTC	CSVVPGRETQYF
TRBJ2-7	TRBV5-4	NA	NA	TGTGCCAGCAGTGGGCAGACCGCCTACGAGCAGTACTTC	CASSGQTAYEQYF
TRBJ2-4	TRBV4-1	NA	once	TGCGCCAGCAGCCAGGGGCTTACTCAAGCCAAAAACATTCAGTACTTC	CASSQGLTQAKNIQYF
TRBJ2-7	TRBV28	NA	NA	TGTGCCAGCAGTATACAGCTGACAGGTTCCTACGAGCAGTACTTC	CASSIQLTGSYEQYF
TRBJ2-3	TRBV27	NA	NA	TGTGCCAGCAGTTTATATTCGGACACAGATACGCAGTATTTT	CASSLYSDTDTQYF
TRBJ1-2	TRBV7-9	TRBD1	NA	TGTGCCAGCAGCTTCACAGGGGTTGGCTACACCTTC	CASSFTGVGYTF
TRBJ2-3	TRBV7-9	NA	NA	TGTGCCAGCAGCTTTACAGGGAGTCTAAATATGGATACGCAGTATTTT	CASSFTGSLNMDTQYF
TRBJ2-7	TRBV19	NA	NA	TGTGCCAGTAGTATAGAAGCAGGCGGATCCTACGAGCAGTACTTC	CASSIEAGGSYEQYF
TRBJ2-2	TRBV9	TRBD1	NA	TGTGCCAGCAGCGTAGGACAGGGGGCGACCGGGGAGCTGTTTTTT	CASSVGQGATGELFF
TRBJ2-7	TRBV7-9	NA	NA	TGTGCCAGCAGCTTTGGACAGTCGGCCTACGAGCAGTACTTC	CASSFGQSAYEQYF
TRBJ2-5	TRBV19	NA	NA	TGTGCCAGTAGTATTGGATTACAAGAGACCCAGTACTTC	CASSIGLQETQYF
TRBJ1-1	TRBV9	NA	NA	TGTGCCAGCAGCGTTGGGACGGCGAACACTGAAGCTTTCTTT	CASSVGTANTEAFF